This TCR beta chain was sequenced in a study of blood T cell repertoires in COVID-19. The CDR3 contains 13 residues. The V end lost 6 bases, the J end lost 0 bases, and 6 bases lay between the germline ends. The table came from immunoSEQ multiplex PCR; TCRdb's copy has only in-frame clones and leaves some out. The sample carries 80,000 or so clones, around nine tenths recorded once. J is TRBJ1-5 and V is TRBV12-3 or TRBV12-4; no clear D. This receptor was taken from a human donor in a cohort sampled during active COVID-19. Sequenced input: peripheral blood. CDR3 bases: TGTGCCAGCAGATCAGGTAGCAATCAGCCCCAGCATTTT. Translating gives CASRSGSNQPQHF.